This is a list of T cell receptor beta chains from one sample in a study of T-cell memory formation after mild COVID-19. TCRdb analysed the 5' RACE reads with MiXCR anew, one entry per CDR3 protein. The table has approximately 570,000 distinct CDR3 sequences, 18% seen once. The specimen was PBMCs or a T cell subset sorted from them (not recorded which). Receptors were obtained from an adult woman who had mild COVID-19 (a few samples of this study predate the infection). Cell type and time point are not known. CDR3s include the opening cysteine and the closing phenylalanine or tryptophan. D genes are given only for firm matches. Clone size is given for some rows only: seen once, a few or many times, or a class if the clone is expanded.

D: TRBD2; V: TRBV4-3; J: TRBJ2-1; size: -; DNA: TGCGCCAGCAGCCAGGAATTGACTAGCGGCAATGAGCAGTTCTTC; CDR3: CASSQELTSGNEQFF
D: -; V: TRBV7-3; J: TRBJ2-5; size: few; DNA: TGTGCCAGCAGCTTTCAGGGGGGAGAGACCCAGTACTTC; CDR3: CASSFQGGETQYF
D: -; V: TRBV19; J: TRBJ1-1; size: -; DNA: TGTGCCAGTACCCCATGGGACGGTGAAGCTTTCTTT; CDR3: CASTPWDGEAFF
D: -; V: TRBV27; J: TRBJ1-4; size: -; DNA: TGTGCCAGCAGTCCGAGGGCCCTTAATGAAAAACTGTTTTTT; CDR3: CASSPRALNEKLFF
D: -; V: TRBV7-2; J: TRBJ1-2; size: -; DNA: TGTGCCAGCAGCTTAAATGCAAATACTAACTATGGCTACACCTTC; CDR3: CASSLNANTNYGYTF
D: TRBD1; V: TRBV7-9; J: TRBJ1-1; size: few; DNA: TGTGCCAGCAGCTTGACTCATCAGGGGGGGATGGCTGAAGCTTTCTTT; CDR3: CASSLTHQGGMAEAFF
D: -; V: TRBV11-2; J: TRBJ2-1; size: -; DNA: TGTGCCAGCAGCTTAAAACAGTTCTCCTACAATGAGCAGTTCTTC; CDR3: CASSLKQFSYNEQFF
D: -; V: TRBV5-4; J: TRBJ2-2; size: -; DNA: TGTGCCAGCAGCTTGGTCTTGGGCACCGGGGAGCTGTTTTTT; CDR3: CASSLVLGTGELFF
D: -; V: TRBV15; J: TRBJ2-7; size: -; DNA: TGTGCCACCAGCAGATCCCGGGAATCCGAGCAGTACTTC; CDR3: CATSRSRESEQYF
D: TRBD1; V: TRBV10-3; J: TRBJ1-2; size: -; DNA: TGTGCCATCAGGGGGGACAGGGCAAACTATGGCTACACCTTC; CDR3: CAIRGDRANYGYTF
D: TRBD1; V: TRBV7-7; J: TRBJ2-7; size: -; DNA: TGTGCTATCCGGACAGGGGCCGAGCAGTACTTC; CDR3: CAIRTGAEQYF
D: -; V: TRBV2; J: TRBJ1-1; size: -; DNA: TGTGCCAGCAGTGAGGGGATTGAAGCTTTCTTT; CDR3: CASSEGIEAFF
D: -; V: TRBV2; J: TRBJ2-2; size: few; DNA: TGTGCCAGCACCCAAAGGGGGTTCGCGAACACCGGGGAGCTGTTTTTT; CDR3: CASTQRGFANTGELFF
D: TRBD1; V: TRBV5-1; J: TRBJ1-1; size: few; DNA: TGCGCCAGCAGCTCCGGGAAGGGGGCTTACACTGAAGCTTTCTTT; CDR3: CASSSGKGAYTEAFF
D: -; V: TRBV30; J: TRBJ2-7; size: -; DNA: TGTGCCTGGAGCGCCCTCCCCTACGAGCAGTACTTC; CDR3: CAWSALPYEQYF
D: -; V: TRBV7-9; J: TRBJ2-7; size: few; DNA: TGTGCCAGCAGCACAGGGAACGAGTACGAGCAGTACTTC; CDR3: CASSTGNEYEQYF
D: -; V: TRBV15; J: TRBJ2-3; size: -; DNA: TGTGCCACCAGCAGAGGGGGGGCGTTCACAGATACGCAGTATTTT; CDR3: CATSRGGAFTDTQYF
D: TRBD2; V: TRBV11-3; J: TRBJ2-1; size: -; DNA: TGTGCCAGCAGCTTAGTAGCGGGGGGGCTGCAAGAGCAGTTCTTC; CDR3: CASSLVAGGLQEQFF
D: -; V: TRBV20-1; J: TRBJ2-3; size: -; DNA: TGCAGTGCTCCGCGGGGCAGCACAGATACGCAGTATTTT; CDR3: CSAPRGSTDTQYF
D: TRBD2; V: TRBV20-1; J: TRBJ2-2; size: few; DNA: TGCAGTGCTAGCCCCGGGGGGTTAGGAACCGGGGAGCTGTTTTTT; CDR3: CSASPGGLGTGELFF
D: -; V: TRBV7-9; J: TRBJ2-7; size: few; DNA: TGTGCCAGCAGCTTGTGGGCTAGCGTTGAGCAGTACTTC; CDR3: CASSLWASVEQYF
D: -; V: TRBV6-5; J: TRBJ2-3; size: -; DNA: TGTGCCAGCAGACGGGATGGATCCGATACGCAGTATTTT; CDR3: CASRRDGSDTQYF
D: -; V: TRBV7-8; J: TRBJ2-2; size: -; DNA: TGTGCCAGCAGCTGGGGACACCTGAACACCGGGGAGCTGTTTTTT; CDR3: CASSWGHLNTGELFF
D: -; V: TRBV12-3/TRBV12-4; J: TRBJ2-1; size: -; DNA: TGTGCCAGCAGTTTTGGACCAGGGATTTACAATGAGCAGTTCTTC; CDR3: CASSFGPGIYNEQFF
D: TRBD1; V: TRBV5-5; J: TRBJ1-1; size: -; DNA: TGTGCCAGCAGCTTATCTTTTGGACAGGCCACTGAAGCTTTCTTT; CDR3: CASSLSFGQATEAFF